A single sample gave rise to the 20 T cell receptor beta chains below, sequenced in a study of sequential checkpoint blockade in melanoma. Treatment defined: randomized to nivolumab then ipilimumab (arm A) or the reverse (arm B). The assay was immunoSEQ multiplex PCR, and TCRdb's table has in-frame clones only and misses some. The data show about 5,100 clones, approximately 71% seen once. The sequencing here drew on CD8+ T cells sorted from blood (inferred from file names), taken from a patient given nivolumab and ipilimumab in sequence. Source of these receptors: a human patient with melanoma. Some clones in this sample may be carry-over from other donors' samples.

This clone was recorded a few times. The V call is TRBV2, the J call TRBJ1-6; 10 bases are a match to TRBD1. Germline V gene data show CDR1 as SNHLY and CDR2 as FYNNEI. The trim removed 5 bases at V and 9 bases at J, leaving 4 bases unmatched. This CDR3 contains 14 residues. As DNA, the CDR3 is TGTGCCAGCAGTTGGACAGGGGGTGGTTCACCCCTCCACTTT. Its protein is CASSWTGGGSPLHF. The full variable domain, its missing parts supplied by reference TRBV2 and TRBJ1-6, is EPEVTQTPSHQVTQMGQEVILRCVPISNHLYFYWYRQILGQKVEFLVSFYNNEISEKSEIFDDQFSVERPDGSNFTLKIRSTKLEDSAMYFCASSWTGGGSPLHFGNGTRLTVT.

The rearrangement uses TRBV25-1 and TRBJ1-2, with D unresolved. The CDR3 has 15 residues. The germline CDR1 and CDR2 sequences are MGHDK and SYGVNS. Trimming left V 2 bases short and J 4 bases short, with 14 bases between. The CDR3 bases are TGTGCCAGCAGTGAAAGGCGGGAACAGCCCTATGGCTACACCTTC. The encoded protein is CASSERREQPYGYTF.

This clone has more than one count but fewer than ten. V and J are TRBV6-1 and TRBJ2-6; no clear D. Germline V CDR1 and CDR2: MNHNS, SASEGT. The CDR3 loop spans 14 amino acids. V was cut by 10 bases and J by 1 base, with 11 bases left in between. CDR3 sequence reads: CATPLLSGANVLTF. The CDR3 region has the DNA TGTGCCACCCCCCTCCTTTCTGGGGCCAACGTCCTGACTTTC.

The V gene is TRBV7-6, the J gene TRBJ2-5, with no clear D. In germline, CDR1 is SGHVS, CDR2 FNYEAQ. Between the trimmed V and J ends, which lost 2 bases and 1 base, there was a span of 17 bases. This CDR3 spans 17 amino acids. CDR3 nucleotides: TGTGCCAGCAGCTTACTGGCAGGCAGCTACATCCAAGAGACCCAGTACTTC. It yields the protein CASSLLAGSYIQETQYF. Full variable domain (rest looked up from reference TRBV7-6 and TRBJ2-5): GAGVSQSPRYKVTKRGQDVALRCDPISGHVSLYWYRQALGQGPEFLTYFNYEAQQDKSGLPNDRFSAERPEGSISTLTIQRTEQRDSAMYRCASSLLAGSYIQETQYFGPGTRLLVL.

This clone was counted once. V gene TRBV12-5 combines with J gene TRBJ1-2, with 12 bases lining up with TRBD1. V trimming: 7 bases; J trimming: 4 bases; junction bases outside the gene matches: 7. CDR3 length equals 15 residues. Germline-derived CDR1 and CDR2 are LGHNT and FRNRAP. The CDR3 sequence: CASDSPGQGAYGYTF. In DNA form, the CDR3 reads TGTGCTAGTGATTCACCGGGACAGGGGGCCTATGGCTACACCTTC.

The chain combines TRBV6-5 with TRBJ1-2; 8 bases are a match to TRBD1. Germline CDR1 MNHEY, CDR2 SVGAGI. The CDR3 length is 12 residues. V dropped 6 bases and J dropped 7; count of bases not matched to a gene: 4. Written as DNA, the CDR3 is TGTGCCAGCAGATCAGGGGGCACTGGCTACACCTTC. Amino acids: CASRSGGTGYTF.

This chain's CDR3 is CASRATGELFF. The CDR3 region has the DNA TGTGCCAGCAGGGCAACCGGGGAGCTGTTTTTT. V and J are TRBV5-4 and TRBJ2-2, with D hard to call. Looked up from germline, CDR1 is SGHNT and CDR2 is YYREEE (reference sequence). V lost 5 bases to trimming and J lost 5 bases, with 4 bases between them. The CDR3 consists of 11 residues.

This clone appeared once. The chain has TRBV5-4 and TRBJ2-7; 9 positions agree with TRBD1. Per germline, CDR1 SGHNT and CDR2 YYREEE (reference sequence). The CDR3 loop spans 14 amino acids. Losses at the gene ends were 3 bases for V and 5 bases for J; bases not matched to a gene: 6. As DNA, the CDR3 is TGTGCCAGCAGCTCCTCGGACAGGGGACACGAGCAGTACTTC. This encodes CASSSSDRGHEQYF.

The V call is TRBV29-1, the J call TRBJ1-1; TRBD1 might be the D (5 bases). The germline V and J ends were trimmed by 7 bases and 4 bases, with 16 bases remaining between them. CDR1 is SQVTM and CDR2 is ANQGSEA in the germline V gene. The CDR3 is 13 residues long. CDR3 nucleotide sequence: TGCAGCGCCGATGGGGGGGAGGTCACTGAAGCTTTCTTT. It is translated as CSADGGEVTEAFF.

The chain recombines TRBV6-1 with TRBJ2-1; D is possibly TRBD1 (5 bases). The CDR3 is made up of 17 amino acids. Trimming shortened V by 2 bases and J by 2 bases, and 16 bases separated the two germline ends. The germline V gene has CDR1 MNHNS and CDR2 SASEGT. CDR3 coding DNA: TGTGCCAGCAGTGAATGGGCCAGGGTCGGCCCCTACAATGAGCAGTTCTTC. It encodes CASSEWARVGPYNEQFF.

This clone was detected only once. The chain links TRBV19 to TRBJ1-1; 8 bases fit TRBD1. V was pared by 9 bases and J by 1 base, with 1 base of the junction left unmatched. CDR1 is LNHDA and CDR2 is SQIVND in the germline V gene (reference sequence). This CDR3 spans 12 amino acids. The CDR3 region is CARGQGNTEAFF. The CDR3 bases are TGTGCCAGAGGACAGGGGAACACTGAAGCTTTCTTT.

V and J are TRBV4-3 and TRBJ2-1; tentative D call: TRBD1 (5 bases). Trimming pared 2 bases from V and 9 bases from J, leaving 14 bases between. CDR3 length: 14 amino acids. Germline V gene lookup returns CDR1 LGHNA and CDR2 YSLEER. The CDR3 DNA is TGCGCCAGCAGCCAACGTCAGGGTTGGCGTGAGCAGTTCTTC. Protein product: CASSQRQGWREQFF.

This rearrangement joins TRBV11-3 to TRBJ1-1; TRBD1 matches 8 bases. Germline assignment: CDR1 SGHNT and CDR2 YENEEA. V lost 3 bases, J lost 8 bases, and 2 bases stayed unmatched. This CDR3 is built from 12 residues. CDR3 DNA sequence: TGTGCCAGCAGCTTTTGGGACAGGGAAGCTTTCTTT. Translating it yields CASSFWDREAFF.

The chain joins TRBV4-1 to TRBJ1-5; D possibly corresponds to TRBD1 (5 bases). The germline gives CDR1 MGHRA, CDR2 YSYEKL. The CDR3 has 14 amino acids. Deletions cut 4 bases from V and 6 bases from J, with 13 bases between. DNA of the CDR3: TGCGCCAGCAGCCCATTGATAGGGGCTCAGCCCCAGCATTTT. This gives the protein CASSPLIGAQPQHF.

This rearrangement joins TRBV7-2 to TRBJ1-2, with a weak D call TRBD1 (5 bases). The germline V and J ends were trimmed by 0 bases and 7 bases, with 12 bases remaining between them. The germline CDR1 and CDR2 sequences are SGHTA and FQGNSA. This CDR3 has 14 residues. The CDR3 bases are TGTGCCAGCAGCTTAGCAGGGGCCGGGCCTGGCTACACCTTC. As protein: CASSLAGAGPGYTF.

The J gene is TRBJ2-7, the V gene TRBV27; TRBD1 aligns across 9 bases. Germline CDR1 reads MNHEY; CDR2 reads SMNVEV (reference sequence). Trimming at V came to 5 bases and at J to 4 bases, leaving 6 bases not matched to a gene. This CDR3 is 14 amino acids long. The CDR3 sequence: CASSLTGGMYEQYF. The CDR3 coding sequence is TGTGCCAGCAGTCTGACAGGGGGAATGTACGAGCAGTACTTC.

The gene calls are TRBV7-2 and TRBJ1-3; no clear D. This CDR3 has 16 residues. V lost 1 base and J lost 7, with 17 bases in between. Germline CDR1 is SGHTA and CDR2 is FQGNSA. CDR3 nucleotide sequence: TGTGCCAGCAGCTTAGTCAGGCCCTGGGGAGGGAACACCATATATTTT. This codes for CASSLVRPWGGNTIYF.

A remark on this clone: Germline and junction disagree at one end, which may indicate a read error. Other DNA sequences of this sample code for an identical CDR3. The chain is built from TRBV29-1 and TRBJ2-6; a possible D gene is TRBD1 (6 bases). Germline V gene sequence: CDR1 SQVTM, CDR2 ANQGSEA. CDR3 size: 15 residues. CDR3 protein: CSVERQGSGANVLTF. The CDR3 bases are TGCAGTGTTGAACGGCAGGGGTCTGGGGCCAACGTCCTGACTTTC. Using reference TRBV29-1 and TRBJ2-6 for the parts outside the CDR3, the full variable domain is SAVISQKPSRDICQRGTSLTIQCQVDSQVTMMFWYRQQPGQSLTLIATANQGSEATYESGFVIDKFPISRPNLTFSTLTVSNMSPEDSSIYLCSVERQGSGANVLTFGAGSRLTVL.

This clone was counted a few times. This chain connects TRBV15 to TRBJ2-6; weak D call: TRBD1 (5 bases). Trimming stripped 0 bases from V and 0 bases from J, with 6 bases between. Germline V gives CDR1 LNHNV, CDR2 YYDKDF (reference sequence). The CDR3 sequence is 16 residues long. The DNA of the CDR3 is TGTGCCACCAGCAGAGATCAGGGCTCTGGGGCCAACGTCCTGACTTTC. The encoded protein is CATSRDQGSGANVLTF. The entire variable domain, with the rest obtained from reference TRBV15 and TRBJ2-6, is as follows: DAMVIQNPRYQVTQFGKPVTLSCSQTLNHNVMYWYQQKSSQAPKLLFHYYDKDFNNEADTPDNFQSRRPNTSFCFLDIRSPGLGDTAMYLCATSRDQGSGANVLTFGAGSRLTVL.

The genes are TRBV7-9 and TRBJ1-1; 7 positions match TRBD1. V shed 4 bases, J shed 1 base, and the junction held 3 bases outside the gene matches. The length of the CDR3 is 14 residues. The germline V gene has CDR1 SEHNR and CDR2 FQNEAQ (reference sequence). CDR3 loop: CASSSRDRNTEAFF. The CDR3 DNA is TGTGCCAGCAGCTCGCGGGACAGGAACACTGAAGCTTTCTTT.